The rows below give T cell receptor beta chains drawn from one sample of a study of cytomegalovirus exposure and HLA in healthy donors. Data came from immunoSEQ multiplex PCR; TCRdb stores just in-frame clones and leaves some out. This table holds 100,000 to 150,000 clones, over 15% found once. Sample: PBMCs. These TCRs come from a female donor in good health and CMV-seropositive. The CDR3 runs from the conserved cysteine through the conserved F or W. Fields, in order: CDR3 DNA, CDR3 protein, J gene, D gene, V gene, clone size. The D gene is left open where the match is weak. Clone size appears in some rows only: once, few, many, or a class for an expanded clone.

TGCGCCAGCAGCCAAGATAAGGCCCTAGCCTACGAGCAGTACTTC CASSQDKALAYEQYF TRBJ2-7 - TRBV4-1 -
TGCGCCAGCAGCCAAGACCTTTCGGTGGGCTGGGATGGCTACACCTTC CASSQDLSVGWDGYTF TRBJ1-2 - TRBV4-3 -
TGTGCCAGCAGCGCCGGGACTGATGGCTACGAGCAGTACTTC CASSAGTDGYEQYF TRBJ2-7 - TRBV4-2 -
TGTGCCAGCAGTGACGCCTATATTAGCGGGGGGCCACTTTCTGGCACAGATACGCAGTATTTT CASSDAYISGGPLSGTDTQYF TRBJ2-3 TRBD2 TRBV6-4 few
TGTGCCAGCAGCCCGGACAGGGACATGGAGCAGTACTTC CASSPDRDMEQYF TRBJ2-7 TRBD1 TRBV7-2 -
TGTGCCAGCAGCTTGCAGGCGGGGACAGATACGCAGTATTTT CASSLQAGTDTQYF TRBJ2-3 - TRBV5-4 once
TGTGCCAGCAGCTTAAACCCGGGTACCTATGGCTACACCTTC CASSLNPGTYGYTF TRBJ1-2 - TRBV7-6 -
TGCGCCAGCAGCCAAGGCGCCAGGGTGAACACTGAAGCTTTCTTT CASSQGARVNTEAFF TRBJ1-1 - TRBV4-1 few
TGTGCCAGCAGTTTACAGTTCGAGCAGTACTTC CASSLQFEQYF TRBJ2-7 - TRBV28 few
TGTGCCAGCAGCTCCCCGGGGGAGTACTACACCTTC CASSSPGEYYTF TRBJ1-2 - TRBV6-5 -